This TCR beta chain was found in a study of graft-versus-host responses after intestinal transplantation. About the study: Multivisceral, liver-intestinal, or isolated intestinal transplants were performed in recipients. General study points: Among recipient marrow samples, GvH clones were found; some appeared first in ileum or blood.

As to this clone: Its antigen is not identified.

Sequenced by immunoSEQ multiplex PCR; TCRdb stores in-frame clones only, minus some. The table has some 140,000 clones, around 90% seen once. CDR3 length: 17 amino acids. The V and J ends lost 4 bases and 4 bases, in that order; junction bases with no gene match: 14. The germline gives CDR1 SGHRS, CDR2 YFSETQ. This sequence joins TRBV5-1 and TRBJ1-2; 9 bases align to TRBD1. The specimen comprised unstimulated CD4+ T cells sorted from spleen or lymph node cells, sampled before intestinal transplant. This TCR was sampled from a human donor who received an intestinal transplant. The DNA for the CDR3 is TGCGCCAGCAGCGACGGAACACCGGGACAGGGATTCTATGGCTACACCTTC. This encodes CASSDGTPGQGFYGYTF.